This paragraph covers one TCR beta chain sequence. The sample is drawn from a study of blood T cell repertoires in COVID-19. Study at large: Samples representing acute and convalescent COVID-19 were sourced from the United States, Italy and Spain.

How the authors handled the data: Reference gene primer amplification gave estimated nucleated cell counts. Sequenced by immunoSEQ multiplex PCR; TCRdb stores in-frame clones only, minus some. V and J calls and clone size are copied from that table; D and trimming were computed from the DNA. The sample holds roughly 80,000 clones, roughly four fifths seen once. Looked up from germline, CDR1 is SGHAT and CDR2 is FQNNGV. CDR3 length: 13 amino acids. V dropped 3 bases and J dropped 6 bases, with 8 bases sitting between them. The rearrangement joins TRBV11-2 to TRBJ1-4; unclear D gene. The source material was peripheral blood. The source is a human donor in a cohort sampled during active COVID-19. The CDR3 reads CASSFNGDEKLFF. CDR3 DNA: TGTGCCAGCAGCTTTAACGGGGATGAAAAACTGTTTTTT.